The 10 T cell receptor beta chains below all came from one sample that was sequenced in a study of T cell changes during pregnancy in multiple sclerosis. Sequenced by immunoSEQ multiplex PCR; TCRdb stores in-frame clones only, minus some. The sample includes some 51,000 clones, 85% to 95% of them seen just once. The sequences come from CD4+ T cells from peripheral blood mononuclear cells, collected in the first trimester of pregnancy. These receptors originate from a female donor with multiple sclerosis, enrolled in a pregnancy study.

The genes are TRBV4-1 and TRBJ2-1; 14 bases fit TRBD2. The CDR3 has 19 residues. V dropped 3 bases and J dropped 8; count of bases not matched to a gene: 15. The germline gives CDR1 MGHRA, CDR2 YSYEKL. The CDR3 coding sequence is TGCGCCAGCAGCCAGTGGACTAGCGGGGGGCCCGGGGGGTGGGATGAGCAGTTCTTC. Residues: CASSQWTSGGPGGWDEQFF.

The chain's CDR3 is CASSAGLAGGPLSEETQYF. CDR3 bases: TGTGCCAGCAGTGCCGGACTAGCGGGGGGACCACTGTCGGAAGAGACCCAGTACTTC. J is TRBJ2-5 and V is TRBV6-1; 14 bases line up with TRBD2. Germline lookup yields CDR1 MNHNS and CDR2 SASEGT. The CDR3 loop spans 19 amino acids. Trimming at V came to 4 bases and at J to 3 bases, leaving 13 bases not matched to a gene.

This sequence joins TRBV4-2 and TRBJ1-2; D is unclear. Germline V lookup: CDR1 LGHNA, CDR2 YNFKEQ. The CDR3 consists of 13 residues. Trimming stripped 0 bases from V and 7 bases from J, with 9 bases between. This chain's CDR3 is CASSQERGGGYTF. CDR3 bases: TGTGCCAGCAGCCAAGAGCGAGGCGGTGGCTACACCTTC.

This chain connects TRBV9 to TRBJ1-3; D is perhaps TRBD1 (6 bases). Germline values: CDR1 SGDLS, CDR2 YYNGEE. The CDR3 covers 15 residues. The V end lost 0 bases, the J end lost 0 bases, and 7 bases lay between the germline ends. The CDR3 protein is CASSVGTASGNTIYF. The CDR3 bases are TGTGCCAGCAGCGTAGGGACAGCCTCTGGAAACACCATATATTTT.

CDR3 DNA: TGTGCCAGCTCACCACTCAGGGGTCCTGGAAACACCATATATTTT. This gives the protein CASSPLRGPGNTIYF. The V gene is TRBV18, the J gene TRBJ1-3; TRBD1 is a possible D gene (6 bases). The CDR3 runs to 15 residues. In germline, CDR1 is KGHSH, CDR2 LQKENI. Trimming left V 1 base short and J 2 bases short, with 9 bases between.

The V gene is TRBV6-6, the J gene TRBJ2-5; 7 bases line up with TRBD2. V gave up 3 bases and J gave up 4 bases; unmatched junction bases: 8. CDR1 and CDR2 (germline): MNHNY, SVGAGI (reference sequence). The CDR3 is made up of 15 amino acids. The CDR3 loop is CASSYPGGGRETQYF. The CDR3 DNA reads as TGTGCCAGCAGTTATCCTGGCGGGGGAAGAGAGACCCAGTACTTC.

The chain recombines TRBV5-6 with TRBJ1-4; no clear D. V lost 4 bases to trimming and J lost 0 bases, with 4 bases between them. The CDR3 contains 13 residues. CDR1 is SGHDT and CDR2 is YYEEEE in the germline V gene. CDR3 amino acids: CASSHSTNEKLFF. The CDR3 bases are TGTGCCAGCAGCCACTCAACTAATGAAAAACTGTTTTTT.

J is TRBJ1-5 and V is TRBV19, with D uncertain. Germline V gene lookup returns CDR1 LNHDA and CDR2 SQIVND (reference sequence). The CDR3 is made up of 17 amino acids. Trimming removed 2 bases from V and 3 bases from J, with 17 bases in between. Here the CDR3 DNA reads TGTGCCAGTAGTATACCCTTGGGAGAGAAGTACAATCAGCCCCAGCATTTT. The encoded protein is CASSIPLGEKYNQPQHF.

The chain links TRBV9 to TRBJ1-6, with D perhaps matching TRBD1 (6 bases). Trimming cost V 0 bases and J 14 bases, with 18 bases left between them. CDR1 is SGDLS and CDR2 is YYNGEE in the germline V gene. This CDR3 comprises 15 residues. CDR3 amino acids: CASSVGGGSVFTLHF. The CDR3 DNA follows: TGTGCCAGCAGCGTAGGAGGGGGTTCAGTATTCACCCTCCACTTT.

The chain has TRBV25-1 and TRBJ1-2; 7 nucleotides match TRBD1. CDR3 size: 14 residues. Unmatched junction bases numbered 8, after V lost 6 bases and J lost 4 bases. Germline assignment: CDR1 MGHDK and CDR2 SYGVNS. The CDR3 sequence is CASSPEGAGYGYTF. The DNA for the CDR3 is TGTGCCAGCAGCCCAGAGGGGGCCGGCTATGGCTACACCTTC.